The subject of this entry is one TCR beta chain. The data were obtained in a study of blood T cell repertoires in COVID-19. V lost 2 bases, J lost 4 bases, and 5 bases stayed unmatched. Germline-derived CDR1 and CDR2 are SGHRS and YFSETQ. This CDR3 is 14 amino acids long. Profiling relied on immunoSEQ multiplex PCR, and the TCRdb table lists in-frame clones only, not all of them. The sample lists 300,000 to 500,000 clones, approximately 87% occurring once. The study drew participants aged about 18 to 90 years from under 30 US areas. The chain combines TRBV5-1 with TRBJ2-7; TRBD2 aligns across 8 bases. The source material was PBMCs or T cells enriched from blood (not recorded which). The TCR comes from a woman aged 30 to 39 with acute COVID-19. The CDR3 DNA is TGCGCCAGCAGCTTTAATAGCGGGGTATACGAGCAGTACTTC. Translation gives CASSFNSGVYEQYF.